This T cell receptor (beta chain) is from a study of blood T cell repertoires in COVID-19. Profiling relied on immunoSEQ multiplex PCR, and the TCRdb table lists in-frame clones only, not all of them. Of almost 250,000 clones listed, 70% to 90% are singletons. In assigning cohorts, the study relied on participant-reported clinical history. Recovered participants had two consecutive negative NP/OP PCR tests, healthcare professional clearance, or symptom resolution. The CDR3 is made up of 12 amino acids. CDR1 is MNHEY, CDR2 SVGAGI, per germline. Between the trimmed V and J ends, which lost 9 bases and 4 bases, there was a span of 13 bases.

What was sequenced was PBMCs or T cells enriched from blood (not recorded which). V and J are TRBV6-5 and TRBJ2-7, with D possibly matching TRBD1 (6 bases). This clonotype was obtained from a woman between 50 and 59 years old who had recovered from COVID-19. The chain's CDR3 is CASTGTKYEQYF. The CDR3 DNA sequence: TGTGCCAGTACCGGGACAAAATACGAGCAGTACTTC.